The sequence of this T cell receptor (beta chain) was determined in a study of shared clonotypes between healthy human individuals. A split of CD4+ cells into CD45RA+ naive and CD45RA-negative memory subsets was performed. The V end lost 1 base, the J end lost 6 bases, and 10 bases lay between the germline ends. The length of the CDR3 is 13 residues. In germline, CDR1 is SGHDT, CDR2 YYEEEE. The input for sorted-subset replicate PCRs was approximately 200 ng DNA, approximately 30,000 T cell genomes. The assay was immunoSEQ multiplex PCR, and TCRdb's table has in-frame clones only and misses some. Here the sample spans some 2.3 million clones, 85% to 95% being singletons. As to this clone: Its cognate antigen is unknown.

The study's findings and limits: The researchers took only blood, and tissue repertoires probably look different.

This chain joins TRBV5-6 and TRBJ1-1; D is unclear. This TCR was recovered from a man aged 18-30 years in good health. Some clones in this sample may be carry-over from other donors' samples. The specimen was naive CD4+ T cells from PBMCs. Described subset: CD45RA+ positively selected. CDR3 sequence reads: CASSLRSPAEAFF. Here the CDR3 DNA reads TGTGCCAGCAGCTTGCGGTCCCCGGCTGAAGCTTTCTTT.